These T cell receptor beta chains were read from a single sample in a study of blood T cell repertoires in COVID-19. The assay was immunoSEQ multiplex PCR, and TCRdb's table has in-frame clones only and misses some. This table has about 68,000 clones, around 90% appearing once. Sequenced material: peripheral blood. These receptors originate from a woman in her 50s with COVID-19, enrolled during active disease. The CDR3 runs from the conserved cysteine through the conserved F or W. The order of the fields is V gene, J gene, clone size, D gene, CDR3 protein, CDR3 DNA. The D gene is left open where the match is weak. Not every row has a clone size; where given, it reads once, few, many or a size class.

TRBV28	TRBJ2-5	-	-	CASMKSSGFVKTQYF	TGTGCCAGCATGAAGTCTTCAGGTTTTGTAAAGACCCAGTACTTC
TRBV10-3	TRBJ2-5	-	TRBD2	CATGTSGPQETQYF	TGTGCCACTGGGACTAGCGGGCCCCAAGAGACCCAGTACTTC
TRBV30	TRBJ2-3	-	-	CAWSSDTSTDTQYF	TGTGCCTGGAGTTCCGACACCTCCACAGATACGCAGTATTTT
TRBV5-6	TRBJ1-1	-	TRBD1	CASRPDRALYSEAFF	TGTGCCAGCAGACCGGACAGGGCCCTGTACTCTGAAGCTTTCTTT
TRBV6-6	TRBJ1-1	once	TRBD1	CASRKGTVNTEAFF	TGTGCCAGCAGGAAGGGGACAGTGAACACTGAAGCTTTCTTT
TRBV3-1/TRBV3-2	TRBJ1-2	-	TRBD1	CASSQDGTGQDGYTF	TGTGCCAGCAGCCAAGATGGGACAGGGCAGGATGGCTACACCTTC
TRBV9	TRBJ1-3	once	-	CASSSGPTGRSGNTIYF	TGTGCCAGCAGCTCAGGCCCGACAGGCCGCTCTGGAAACACCATATATTTT
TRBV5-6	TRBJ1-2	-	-	CASSLGEGYGYTF	TGTGCCAGCAGCCTAGGAGAGGGTTATGGCTACACCTTC
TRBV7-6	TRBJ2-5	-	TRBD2	CASSLKAGGVETQYF	TGTGCCAGCAGCTTAAAAGCGGGAGGGGTAGAGACCCAGTACTTC
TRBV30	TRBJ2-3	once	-	CAWSFSASGADTQYF	TGTGCCTGGAGTTTCTCAGCTAGTGGAGCAGATACGCAGTATTTT
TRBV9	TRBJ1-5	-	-	CASSPSPGGMEAQHF	TGTGCCAGCAGCCCGAGCCCGGGAGGGATGGAAGCCCAGCATTTT
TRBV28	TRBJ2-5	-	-	CASSPVNQETQYF	TGTGCCAGCAGTCCGGTGAACCAAGAGACCCAGTACTTC
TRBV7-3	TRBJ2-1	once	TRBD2	CASSTRTSGGGHEQFF	TGTGCCAGCAGCACCAGGACTAGCGGAGGGGGTCATGAGCAGTTCTTC
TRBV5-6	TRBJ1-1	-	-	CASSSRAPGWTEAFF	TGTGCCAGCAGCTCGCGCGCCCCAGGCTGGACTGAAGCTTTCTTT
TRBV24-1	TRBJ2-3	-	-	CATSQARNTDTQYF	TGTGCCACCAGCCAAGCTAGGAACACAGATACGCAGTATTTT
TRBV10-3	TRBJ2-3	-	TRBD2	CAISGLLAGARGDTQYF	TGTGCCATCAGCGGCCTTTTAGCGGGAGCGCGGGGAGATACGCAGTATTTT
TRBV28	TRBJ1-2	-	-	CASSSVTNYGYTF	TGTGCCAGCAGCTCGGTAACTAACTATGGCTACACCTTC
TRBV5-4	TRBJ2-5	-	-	CASSFGGPSEKTQYF	TGTGCCAGCAGCTTTGGAGGGCCGAGTGAAAAGACCCAGTACTTC
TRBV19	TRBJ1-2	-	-	CASAGGANYGYTF	TGTGCCAGTGCGGGAGGAGCGAACTATGGCTACACCTTC
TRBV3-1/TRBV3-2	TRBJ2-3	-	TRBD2	CASSLALAGGTDTQYF	TGTGCCAGCAGCCTCGCCCTAGCGGGAGGCACAGATACGCAGTATTTT
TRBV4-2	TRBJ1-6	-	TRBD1	CASSQVGMGQVDSPLHF	TGTGCCAGCAGCCAAGTGGGGATGGGACAGGTCGATTCACCCCTCCACTTT
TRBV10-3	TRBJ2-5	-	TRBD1	CAISVRPWTGQSETQYF	TGTGCCATCAGTGTTCGACCCTGGACAGGGCAGTCCGAGACCCAGTACTTC
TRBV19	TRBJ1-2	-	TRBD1	CASSRTGENYGYTF	TGTGCCAGTAGTCGGACAGGTGAAAACTATGGCTACACCTTC
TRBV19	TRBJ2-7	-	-	CASSWLGFDNEQYF	TGTGCCAGTAGTTGGTTAGGCTTCGACAACGAGCAGTACTTC
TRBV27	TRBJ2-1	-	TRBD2	CASSFSSGNWNEQFF	TGTGCCAGCAGTTTCTCTAGCGGGAATTGGAATGAGCAGTTCTTC
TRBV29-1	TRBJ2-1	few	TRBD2	CSVLTSGRIYEQFF	TGCAGCGTCCTGACTAGCGGGAGGATATATGAGCAGTTCTTC
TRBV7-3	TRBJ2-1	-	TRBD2	CASSLIAAGEQFF	TGTGCCAGCAGCCTAATCGCAGCGGGAGAGCAGTTCTTC
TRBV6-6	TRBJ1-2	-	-	CASSYWGGTGYGYTF	TGTGCCAGCAGTTACTGGGGCGGAACCGGCTATGGCTACACCTTC
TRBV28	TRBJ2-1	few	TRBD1	CAGGQGGQNEQFF	TGTGCCGGCGGACAGGGAGGTCAGAATGAGCAGTTCTTC
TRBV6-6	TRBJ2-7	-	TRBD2	CASCPGTSGRRSYEQYF	TGTGCCAGCTGTCCCGGGACTAGCGGGAGGCGGTCCTACGAGCAGTACTTC
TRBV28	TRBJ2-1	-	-	CASSLVGRRFNEQFF	TGTGCCAGCAGTTTAGTGGGGAGACGGTTCAATGAGCAGTTCTTC
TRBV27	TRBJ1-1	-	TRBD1	CASSRTGNTEAFF	TGTGCCAGCAGCCGGACAGGGAACACTGAAGCTTTCTTT
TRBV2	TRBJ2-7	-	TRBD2	CASGGASGATYEQYF	TGTGCCAGTGGGGGGGCTAGCGGGGCTACCTACGAGCAGTACTTC
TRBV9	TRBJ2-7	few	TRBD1	CASSASGQGVSYEQYF	TGTGCCAGCAGCGCTTCCGGACAGGGGGTATCCTACGAGCAGTACTTC
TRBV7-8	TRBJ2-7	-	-	CASSRTREHRGKTYEQYF	TGTGCCAGCAGCAGAACCCGGGAGCACCGTGGCAAAACCTACGAGCAGTACTTC
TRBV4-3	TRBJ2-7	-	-	CASSQEVGRSGEQYF	TGCGCCAGCAGCCAAGAGGTAGGCAGATCGGGGGAGCAGTACTTC
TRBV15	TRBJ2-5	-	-	CATSRDTGTPRGTQYF	TGTGCCACCAGCAGAGACACCGGGACCCCCAGGGGGACCCAGTACTTC
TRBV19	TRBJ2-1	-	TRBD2	CASSSIAGGWDEQFF	TGTGCCAGTAGTAGCATAGCGGGAGGATGGGATGAGCAGTTCTTC
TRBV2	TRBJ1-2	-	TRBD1	CASSLGTGAGYGYTF	TGTGCCAGCAGTCTTGGGACAGGGGCGGGATATGGCTACACCTTC
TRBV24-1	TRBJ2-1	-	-	CATSVSEWNEQFF	TGTGCCACCAGTGTTAGCGAGTGGAATGAGCAGTTCTTC
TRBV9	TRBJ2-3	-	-	CASSVGDIHTDTQYF	TGTGCCAGCAGCGTAGGGGACATACACACAGATACGCAGTATTTT
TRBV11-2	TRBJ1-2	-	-	CASSPAGNYGYTF	TGTGCCAGCAGCCCAGCAGGGAACTATGGCTACACCTTC
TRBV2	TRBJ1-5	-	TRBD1	CASSAGTGFNQPQHF	TGTGCCAGCAGTGCCGGGACAGGGTTCAATCAGCCCCAGCATTTT
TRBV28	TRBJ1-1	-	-	CASSHVQETRAFF	TGTGCCAGCAGTCATGTACAGGAGACGAGAGCTTTCTTT
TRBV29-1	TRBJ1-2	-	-	CSATVGSVGVYGYTF	TGCAGCGCCACGGTCGGGTCTGTAGGGGTTTATGGCTACACCTTC
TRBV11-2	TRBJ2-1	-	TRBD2	CASSPRTSSYNEQFF	TGTGCCAGCAGCCCGCGGACTAGCTCCTACAATGAGCAGTTCTTC
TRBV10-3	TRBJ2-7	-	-	CATGTHWDEQYF	TGTGCCACCGGGACTCACTGGGACGAGCAGTACTTC
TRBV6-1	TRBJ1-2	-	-	CASSEGEGGVGQGFYGYTF	TGTGCCAGCAGTGAAGGGGAGGGGGGTGTGGGCCAGGGCTTCTATGGCTACACCTTC
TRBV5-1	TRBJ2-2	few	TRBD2	CASSSTSGRAGELFF	TGCGCCAGCAGCAGTACTAGCGGGAGAGCCGGGGAGCTGTTTTTT
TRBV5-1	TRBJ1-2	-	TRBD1	CASRHSGTAYGYTF	TGCGCCAGCAGACACTCCGGGACAGCTTATGGCTACACCTTC
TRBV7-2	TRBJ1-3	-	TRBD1	CASSPQGGSGNTIYF	TGTGCCAGCAGTCCACAGGGGGGCTCTGGAAACACCATATATTTT